Shown below are 7 T cell receptor beta chains from a single sample sequenced in a study of identical twins. TCRdb fed the 5' RACE reads into MiXCR, producing one record per CDR3 protein. The sample records hundreds of thousands of distinct CDR3 sequences, over 8.5% being singletons. This same sample was also taken into another study, of yellow fever vaccine responses in identical twins.

The sequenced material came from PBMCs. The source of these receptors is a woman aged 18 to 35 in good health.

The chain recombines TRBV12-3 or TRBV12-4 with TRBJ2-1, with 7 bases fitting TRBD2. V lost 4 bases, J lost 2 bases, and 11 bases stayed unmatched. This CDR3 is 17 amino acids long. The CDR3 region has the DNA TGTGCCAGCAGTTCAGGGCCTAGCGGCTTCCCCTACAATGAGCAGTTCTTC. It specifies CASSSGPSGFPYNEQFF.

This clonotype was picked up many times. V is TRBV29-1 and J is TRBJ2-1, with D maybe TRBD1 (5 bases). The CDR3 runs to 20 residues. Trimming took 1 base from V and 3 from J, leaving 28 bases between them. Looked up from germline, CDR1 is SQVTM and CDR2 is ANQGSEA. Written as DNA, the CDR3 is TGCAGCGTTGAAGGGGTGGGGCAGGACAAGGTGCTAGGAGACTACAATGAGCAGTTCTTC. This codes for CSVEGVGQDKVLGDYNEQFF.

The V gene is TRBV29-1, the J gene TRBJ2-7; perhaps D is TRBD1 or TRBD2 (5 bases each). The germline V gene encodes CDR1 SQVTM and CDR2 ANQGSEA. CDR3 length: 14 residues. With 2 bases removed from V and 0 bases from J, the gap between germline ends came to 11 bases. The CDR3 bases are TGCAGCGTTGAACTGCCAGGGAGCTCCTACGAGCAGTACTTC. This translates into CSVELPGSSYEQYF.

This clonotype was recorded a few times. V and J are TRBV6-2 or TRBV6-3 and TRBJ2-5; D uncertain. In germline, CDR1 is MNHEY, CDR2 SVGEGT. Trimming removed 3 bases from V and 5 bases from J, with 16 bases in between. CDR3 length equals 15 residues. Here the CDR3 reads CASSYLVAPRETQYF. DNA of the CDR3: TGTGCCAGCAGTTATCTGGTGGCACCTAGGGAGACCCAGTACTTC.

Ten or more counts support this clonotype. V and J are TRBV7-2 and TRBJ1-2; D is undetermined. The ends were cut back, 5 bases at V and 4 bases at J, with 8 bases in the middle. CDR1 SGHTA and CDR2 FQGNSA come from the germline V gene. The CDR3 runs to 12 residues. DNA for the CDR3: TGTGCCAGCAGCGCCTTCAGCTATGGCTACACCTTC. It translates to CASSAFSYGYTF.

This clonotype has a count of ten or more. CDR3 coding DNA: TGCGCCAGCAGCCAAGATCGCACGGGACCAGAAGGCTACACCTTC. It codes for CASSQDRTGPEGYTF. V usage is TRBV4-3 and J usage is TRBJ1-2; tentatively, D is TRBD1 (5 bases). The germline CDR1 and CDR2 sequences are LGHNA and YSLEER. The CDR3 spans 15 residues. Trimming took off 0 bases at V and 8 bases at J, with 16 bases between the two ends.

This clonotype was seen just once. The chain combines TRBV29-1 with TRBJ2-5; 9 nucleotides agree with TRBD1. CDR1 and CDR2 from the germline V gene are SQVTM and ANQGSEA. The J segment lost 3 bases and the V segment lost 7 bases, leaving 9 bases of the junction unmatched. The CDR3 runs to 14 residues. DNA for the CDR3: TGCAGCGCCCGGGCTTGGGACAGGGAAGAGACCCAGTACTTC. Translated: CSARAWDREETQYF.